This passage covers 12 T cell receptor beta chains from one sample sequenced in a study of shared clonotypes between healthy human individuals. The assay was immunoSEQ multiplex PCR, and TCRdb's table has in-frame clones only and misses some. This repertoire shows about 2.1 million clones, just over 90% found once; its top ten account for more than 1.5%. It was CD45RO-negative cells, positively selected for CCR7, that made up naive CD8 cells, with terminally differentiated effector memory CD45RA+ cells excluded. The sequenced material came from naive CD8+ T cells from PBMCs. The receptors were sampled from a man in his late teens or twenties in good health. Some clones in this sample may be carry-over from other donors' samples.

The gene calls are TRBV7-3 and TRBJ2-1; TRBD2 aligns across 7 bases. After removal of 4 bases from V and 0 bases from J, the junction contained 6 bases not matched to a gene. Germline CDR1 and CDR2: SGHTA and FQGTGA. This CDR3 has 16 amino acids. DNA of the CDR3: TGTGCCAGCAGCTATTCTAGCGGCAGCTCCTACAATGAGCAGTTCTTC. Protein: CASSYSSGSSYNEQFF.

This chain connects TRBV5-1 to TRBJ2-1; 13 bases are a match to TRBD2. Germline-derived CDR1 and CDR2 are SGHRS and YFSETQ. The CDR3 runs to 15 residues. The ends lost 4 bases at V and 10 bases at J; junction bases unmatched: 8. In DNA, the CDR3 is TGCGCCAGCAGCCGAGGACTAGCGGGGGCCTTGGAGCAGTTCTTC. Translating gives CASSRGLAGALEQFF.

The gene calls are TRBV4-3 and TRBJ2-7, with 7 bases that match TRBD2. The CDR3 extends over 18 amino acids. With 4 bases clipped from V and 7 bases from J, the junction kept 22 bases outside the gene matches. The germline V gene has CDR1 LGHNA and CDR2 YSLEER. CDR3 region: CASSLGGINSGNVGEQYF. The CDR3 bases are TGCGCCAGCAGCCTAGGAGGCATCAACAGCGGGAATGTAGGGGAGCAGTACTTC.

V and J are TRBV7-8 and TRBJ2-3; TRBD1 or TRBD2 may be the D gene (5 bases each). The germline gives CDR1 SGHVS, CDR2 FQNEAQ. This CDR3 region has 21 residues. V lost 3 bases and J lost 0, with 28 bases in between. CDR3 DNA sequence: TGTGCCAGCAGCTTCGACGACCCAAATACAGAGAGGGGAGATAGCACAGATACGCAGTATTTT. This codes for CASSFDDPNTERGDSTDTQYF.

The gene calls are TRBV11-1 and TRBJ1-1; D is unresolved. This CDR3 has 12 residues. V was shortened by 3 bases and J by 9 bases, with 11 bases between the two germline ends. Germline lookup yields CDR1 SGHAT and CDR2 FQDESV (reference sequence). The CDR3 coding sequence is TGTGCCAGCAGCTTCCCAGGACGGCAAGCTTTCTTT. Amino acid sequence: CASSFPGRQAFF.

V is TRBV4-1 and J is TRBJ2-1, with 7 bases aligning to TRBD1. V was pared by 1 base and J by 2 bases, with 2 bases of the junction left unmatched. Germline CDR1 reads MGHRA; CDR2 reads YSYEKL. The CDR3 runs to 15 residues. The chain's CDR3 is CASSQGTGTYNEQFF. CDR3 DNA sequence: TGCGCCAGCAGCCAAGGGACAGGAACCTACAATGAGCAGTTCTTC.

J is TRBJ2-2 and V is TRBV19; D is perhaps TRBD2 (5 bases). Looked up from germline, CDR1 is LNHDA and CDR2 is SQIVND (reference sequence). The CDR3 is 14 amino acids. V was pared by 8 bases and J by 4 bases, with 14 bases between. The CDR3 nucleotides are TGTGCCAGTTGCGAGGACTTCGCCACCGGGGAGCTGTTTTTT. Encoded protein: CASCEDFATGELFF. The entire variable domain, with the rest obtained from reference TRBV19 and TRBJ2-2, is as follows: DGGITQSPKYLFRKEGQNVTLSCEQNLNHDAMYWYRQDPGQGLRLIYYSQIVNDFQKGDIAEGYSVSREKKESFPLTVTSAQKNPTAFYLCASCEDFATGELFFGEGSRLTVL.

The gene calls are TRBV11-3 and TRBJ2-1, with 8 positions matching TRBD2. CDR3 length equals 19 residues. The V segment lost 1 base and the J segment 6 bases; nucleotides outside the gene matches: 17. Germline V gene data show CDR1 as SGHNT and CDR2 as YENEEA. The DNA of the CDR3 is TGTGCCAGCAGCTTAGTGGGGGGCAGCGGGAGTGGCAGGGTCAATGAGCAGTTCTTC. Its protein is CASSLVGGSGSGRVNEQFF.

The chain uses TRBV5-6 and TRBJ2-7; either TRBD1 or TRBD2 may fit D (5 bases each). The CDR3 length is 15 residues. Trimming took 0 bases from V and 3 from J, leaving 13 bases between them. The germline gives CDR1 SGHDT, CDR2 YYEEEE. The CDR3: CASSLAPGRFYEQYF. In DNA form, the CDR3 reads TGTGCCAGCAGCTTGGCTCCGGGGCGGTTCTACGAGCAGTACTTC.

CDR3 coding DNA: TGTGCCAGCAGTGATACGCGGCCCGGAGAGCCCCAGCATTTT. This gives the protein CASSDTRPGEPQHF. J is TRBJ1-5 and V is TRBV25-1; D call uncertain. Looked up from germline, CDR1 is MGHDK and CDR2 is SYGVNS. The CDR3 covers 14 residues. Trimming shortened V by 3 bases and J by 8 bases, and 14 bases separated the two germline ends.

The CDR3 DNA is TGCGCCAGCAGCCAAGATGACGGAGGATATGGCTACACCTTC. It specifies CASSQDDGGYGYTF. The chain is built from TRBV4-3 and TRBJ1-2; D unclear. There are 14 residues in the CDR3. Germline CDR1 reads LGHNA; CDR2 reads YSLEER. V lost 0 bases, J lost 5 bases, and 10 bases lay in between.

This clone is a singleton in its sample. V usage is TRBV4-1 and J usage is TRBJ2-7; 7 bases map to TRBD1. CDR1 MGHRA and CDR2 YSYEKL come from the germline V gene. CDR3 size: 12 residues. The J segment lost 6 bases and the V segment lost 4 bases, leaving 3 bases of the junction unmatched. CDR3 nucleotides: TGCGCCAGCAGCCGGGGACAGAGCGAGCAGTACTTC. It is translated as CASSRGQSEQYF.